This TCR beta chain was obtained from a study of cytomegalovirus exposure and HLA in healthy donors. The PCR ran on 60 Vbeta and 13 Jbeta primers. Produced via immunoSEQ multiplex PCR; TCRdb's table is partial and in-frame only. The sample consists of over 150,000 clones, 80% of them appearing once. The receptor was isolated from a woman aged 40 to 50 in good health and CMV-seropositive. Sample: PBMCs.

For the CDR3, the DNA is TGTGCCAGCGCTCAGGGGGCGGCGGCTTTCTTT. Protein sequence: CASAQGAAAFF. The chain combines TRBV19 with TRBJ1-1, with 8 bases identical to TRBD1. This CDR3 has 11 amino acids. The V segment lost 9 bases and the J segment 11 bases; nucleotides outside the gene matches: 8. Germline-derived CDR1 and CDR2 are LNHDA and SQIVND (reference sequence).